What follows are 27 T cell receptor beta chains derived from one specimen sequenced in a study of blood T cell repertoires in COVID-19. Sequenced by immunoSEQ multiplex PCR; TCRdb stores in-frame clones only, minus some. The table includes about 130,000 clones, around 70% detected once. The sample comprised peripheral blood. The receptors shown here come from a man aged 55 to 70 with acute or convalescent COVID-19.

The genes are TRBV7-2 and TRBJ2-1, with TRBD1 as a possible D gene (6 bases). Germline CDR1 is SGHTA and CDR2 is FQGNSA. Trimming cost V 4 bases and J 12 bases, with 16 bases left between them. The CDR3 length is 13 residues. This CDR3 reads CASSSGQSSVQFF. The CDR3 DNA reads TGTGCCAGCAGCTCCGGACAGTCGTCGGTGCAGTTCTTC.

The gene calls are TRBV11-2 and TRBJ1-3; 7 positions match TRBD1. The V gene's germline CDR1 is SGHAT and CDR2 FQNNGV. The CDR3 runs to 14 residues. Trimming removed 7 bases from V and 4 bases from J; junction bases left unmatched: 7. This chain's CDR3 is CASIRDRAGNTIYF. The CDR3 nucleotides read TGTGCCAGCATACGAGACAGGGCGGGAAACACCATATATTTT.

This clone has ten or more counts. V gene TRBV5-6 combines with J gene TRBJ1-3, with 9 bases lining up with TRBD1. The CDR3 has 15 amino acids. V gave up 4 bases and J gave up 0 bases; unmatched junction bases: 2. Germline CDR1 and CDR2: SGHDT and YYEEEE. In nucleotides, the CDR3 is TGTGCCAGCAGCCGGGGACAGGGCTCTGGAAACACCATATATTTT. Encoded protein: CASSRGQGSGNTIYF.

J is TRBJ2-1 and V is TRBV2, with 7 bases identical to TRBD1. This CDR3 comprises 14 residues. Germline V gives CDR1 SNHLY, CDR2 FYNNEI. Losses at the gene ends were 7 bases for V and 5 bases for J; bases not matched to a gene: 8. The CDR3 bases are TGTGCCAGCACAGCGGACAGGCTCGACAATGAGCAGTTCTTC. Residues: CASTADRLDNEQFF.

This clone was seen a handful of times. The V gene is TRBV19, the J gene TRBJ1-5; D unclear. Germline CDR1 and CDR2: LNHDA and SQIVND (reference sequence). The CDR3 contains 15 residues. Trimming took 5 bases from V and 0 from J, leaving 11 bases between them. The DNA of the CDR3 is TGTGCCAGTAGTTTAGCAGGCAATAGCAATCAGCCCCAGCATTTT. This encodes CASSLAGNSNQPQHF.

The gene calls are TRBV3-1 (or the pseudogene TRBV3-2) and TRBJ2-7; D is unresolved. CDR3 length: 15 residues. Germline V lookup: CDR1 LGHDT, CDR2 YNNKEL (reference sequence). V was pared by 0 bases and J by 9 bases, with 18 bases between. The CDR3 loop is CASSQDYNTRWRQYF. CDR3 nucleotide sequence: TGTGCCAGCAGCCAAGATTATAATACACGATGGAGGCAGTACTTC.

The chain combines TRBV6-5 with TRBJ1-6, with D possibly TRBD1 on 5 matching bases. CDR1 and CDR2 (germline): MNHEY, SVGAGI. CDR3 length: 15 residues. Trimming took 0 bases from V and 11 from J, leaving 14 bases between them. Here the CDR3 reads CASSYSNYEGAPLHF. CDR3 bases: TGTGCCAGCAGTTACTCGAATTATGAAGGGGCACCCCTCCACTTT.

The chain recombines TRBV6-6 with TRBJ1-5; D ambiguous. Trimming shortened V by 0 bases and J by 7 bases, and 7 bases separated the two germline ends. Germline V gene sequence: CDR1 MNHNY, CDR2 SVGAGI (reference sequence). The CDR3 covers 13 residues. The CDR3 loop reads CASSYSIEQPQHF. The CDR3 DNA follows: TGTGCCAGCAGTTACTCGATCGAGCAGCCCCAGCATTTT.

The chain is built from TRBV5-1 and TRBJ2-3; D ambiguous. CDR1 SGHRS and CDR2 YFSETQ come from the germline V gene. The CDR3 covers 16 residues. V lost 1 base and J 2 bases, leaving 14 bases between the germline ends. DNA for the CDR3: TGCGCCAGCAGCTTGAAAAACACTGGAGCCACAGATACGCAGTATTTT. This encodes CASSLKNTGATDTQYF.

The chain combines TRBV5-1 with TRBJ2-1, with TRBD2 as a possible D gene (6 bases). The CDR3 runs to 18 residues. Germline V lookup: CDR1 SGHRS, CDR2 YFSETQ. Trimming pared 3 bases from V and 0 bases from J, leaving 19 bases between. The CDR3 nucleotides read TGCGCCAGCAGCTCCGGGACTCACGCACTAGGCTCCTACAATGAGCAGTTCTTC. It codes for CASSSGTHALGSYNEQFF.

The CDR3 spells CATSRRGGTTEAFF. The CDR3 DNA sequence: TGTGCCACCAGCAGAAGGGGCGGAACAACTGAAGCTTTCTTT. The J gene is TRBJ1-1, the V gene TRBV15, with a tentative D call TRBD1 (5 bases). This CDR3 has 14 amino acids. Looked up from germline, CDR1 is LNHNV and CDR2 is YYDKDF (reference sequence). V was pared by 2 bases and J by 5 bases, with 12 bases between. The full variable domain, in which reference TRBV15 and TRBJ1-1 provide the parts outside the CDR3, is DAMVIQNPRYQVTQFGKPVTLSCSQTLNHNVMYWYQQKSSQAPKLLFHYYDKDFNNEADTPDNFQSRRPNTSFCFLDIRSPGLGDTAMYLCATSRRGGTTEAFFGQGTRLTVV.

The gene calls are TRBV5-4 and TRBJ2-7; D may be TRBD2 (5 bases). Trimming took off 3 bases at V and 0 bases at J, with 7 bases between the two ends. Germline V CDR1 and CDR2: SGHNT, YYREEE (reference sequence). The CDR3 contains 13 residues. Here the CDR3 reads CASSSRDSYEQYF. CDR3 nucleotides: TGTGCCAGCAGCTCTCGGGACTCCTACGAGCAGTACTTC.

This clone was observed once. V and J are TRBV10-1 and TRBJ2-2; 8 nucleotides agree with TRBD2. After removal of 2 bases from V and 4 bases from J, the junction contained 6 bases not matched to a gene. Germline V lookup: CDR1 WNHNN, CDR2 SYGVQD (reference sequence). This CDR3 has 16 amino acids. CDR3 sequence: CASSEVAGGFTGELFF. DNA of the CDR3: TGCGCCAGCAGTGAGGTGGCGGGAGGCTTCACCGGGGAGCTGTTTTTT.

The chain carries TRBV6-6 and TRBJ2-2; 7 bases line up with TRBD1. Germline lookup yields CDR1 MNHNY and CDR2 SVGAGI (reference sequence). The CDR3 covers 13 residues. J was trimmed by 6 bases and V by 6 bases; bases with no gene match: 4. CDR3 nucleotide sequence: TGTGCCAGCAGGGTCACAGGGGCCGGGGAGCTGTTTTTT. The encoded protein is CASRVTGAGELFF.

The chain joins TRBV27 to TRBJ1-5, with D maybe TRBD1 (5 bases). Germline CDR1 MNHEY, CDR2 SMNVEV (reference sequence). V shed 2 bases and J shed 7 bases, with 9 bases lying between them. The CDR3 has 13 amino acids. This CDR3 reads CASSLKGSQPQHF. For the CDR3, the DNA is TGTGCCAGCAGTTTAAAGGGGTCCCAGCCCCAGCATTTT.

The V call is TRBV6-2 or TRBV6-3, the J call TRBJ2-7, with a tentative D call TRBD2 (7 bases). V was clipped by 5 bases and J by 5 bases, with 22 bases between them. The V gene's germline CDR1 is MNHEY and CDR2 SVGEGT. The CDR3 is 16 residues long. CDR3 nucleotide sequence: TGTGCCAGCAGTACGAGGCCGGGGCGGGGGCTCCACGAGCAGTACTTC. Its protein product is CASSTRPGRGLHEQYF.

This clone was seen only a few times. The rearrangement joins TRBV4-2 to TRBJ1-1; TRBD1 agrees at 7 bases. The CDR3 is 15 residues long. The V segment lost 1 base and the J segment 1 base; nucleotides outside the gene matches: 3. Germline V CDR1 and CDR2: LGHNA, YNFKEQ. The CDR3 reads CASSQVTGTNTEAFF. The CDR3, as DNA: TGTGCCAGCAGCCAAGTGACAGGGACGAACACTGAAGCTTTCTTT.

This chain links TRBV29-1 with TRBJ2-5; 10 bases line up with TRBD2. V lost 3 bases to trimming and J lost 5 bases; unmatched junction nucleotides: 9. CDR1 and CDR2 from the germline V gene are SQVTM and ANQGSEA. The CDR3 sequence is 15 residues long. Here the CDR3 DNA reads TGCAGCGTTGACGCGGCTAGCGGGGGAGTGGAGACCCAGTACTTC. Its translation: CSVDAASGGVETQYF. The whole variable domain, filled in from reference TRBV29-1 and TRBJ2-5, reads SAVISQKPSRDICQRGTSLTIQCQVDSQVTMMFWYRQQPGQSLTLIATANQGSEATYESGFVIDKFPISRPNLTFSTLTVSNMSPEDSSIYLCSVDAASGGVETQYFGPGTRLLVL.

The chain recombines TRBV6-6 with TRBJ1-4; TRBD1 might be the D (6 bases). V lost 5 bases and J 7 bases, leaving 14 bases between the germline ends. The CDR3 extends over 14 amino acids. Germline V gene data show CDR1 as MNHNY and CDR2 as SVGAGI (reference sequence). Here the CDR3 reads CASSLQGHGEKLFF. The CDR3 DNA reads TGTGCCAGCAGTCTACAGGGACACGGTGAAAAACTGTTTTTT.

The chain is built from TRBV15 and TRBJ1-1; weak D call: TRBD1 (5 bases). V was shortened by 1 base and J by 4 bases, with 10 bases between the two germline ends. The CDR3 sequence is 14 residues long. Germline loops: CDR1 LNHNV, CDR2 YYDKDF (reference sequence). CDR3 sequence: CATSRVAGITEAFF. CDR3 in DNA: TGTGCCACCAGCAGAGTTGCAGGGATCACTGAAGCTTTCTTT.

This clone showed up just a few times. The CDR3: CASSYRGRGDNSPLHF. In DNA form, the CDR3 reads TGTGCCAGCAGTTACCGGGGCAGGGGGGATAATTCACCCCTCCACTTT. The chain has TRBV6-5 and TRBJ1-6; TRBD1 aligns across 7 bases. J was trimmed by 5 bases and V by 2 bases; bases with no gene match: 6. Germline CDR1 and CDR2: MNHEY and SVGAGI. The CDR3 runs to 16 residues.

J is TRBJ2-1 and V is TRBV4-1, with 14 bases that match TRBD2. This CDR3 spans 16 amino acids. Germline-derived CDR1 and CDR2 are MGHRA and YSYEKL. After removal of 3 bases from V and 2 bases from J, the junction contained 0 bases not matched to a gene. The CDR3 DNA sequence: TGCGCCAGCAGCCAGGGACTAGCGGGGGCCTACAATGAGCAGTTCTTC. As protein: CASSQGLAGAYNEQFF.

The J gene is TRBJ2-7, the V gene TRBV9, with 7 bases identical to TRBD2. Trimming cost V 0 bases and J 4 bases; bases outside gene matches: 7. The CDR3 covers 15 residues. Germline CDR1 reads SGDLS; CDR2 reads YYNGEE. This CDR3 reads CASSVGAGYQYEQYF. The CDR3 nucleotides are TGTGCCAGCAGCGTAGGAGCGGGGTATCAATACGAGCAGTACTTC. Drawing the rest from reference TRBV9 and TRBJ2-7, the complete variable domain is DSGVTQTPKHLITATGQRVTLRCSPRSGDLSVYWYQQSLDQGLQFLIQYYNGEERAKGNILERFSAQQFPDLHSELNLSSLELGDSALYFCASSVGAGYQYEQYFGPGTRLTVT.

This chain joins TRBV6-5 and TRBJ1-1; 8 bases align to TRBD1. The CDR3 sequence is 15 residues long. The J segment lost 3 bases and the V segment lost 6 bases, leaving 9 bases of the junction unmatched. CDR1 MNHEY and CDR2 SVGAGI come from the germline V gene. CDR3 nucleotide sequence: TGTGCCAGCAGAGACCTCGGGACAGGACACACTGAAGCTTTCTTT. The encoded protein is CASRDLGTGHTEAFF.

In this sample, this clone turned up a few times. The junction does not match germline at one end; this may be a read error. This chain connects TRBV7-9 to TRBJ2-4; 10 bases line up with TRBD2. The CDR3 is 12 amino acids. Germline loops: CDR1 SEHNR, CDR2 FQNEAQ (reference sequence). The DNA for the CDR3 is TGTGCCAGCAGCTTAGCTGGGACTAGCGAGGACTTC. Translating gives CASSLAGTSEDF.

J is TRBJ1-1 and V is TRBV10-3; 12 bases are a match to TRBD1. CDR3 length equals 16 residues. With 4 bases clipped from V and 5 bases from J, the junction kept 8 bases outside the gene matches. Germline loops: CDR1 ENHRY, CDR2 SYGVKD. CDR3 protein: CAISVGGQGAGTEAFF. In DNA, the CDR3 is TGTGCCATCAGTGTAGGGGGACAGGGGGCCGGGACTGAAGCTTTCTTT.

The chain is built from TRBV11-2 and TRBJ2-1; 13 bases match TRBD2. Trimming cost V 5 bases and J 4 bases; bases outside gene matches: 5. Germline values: CDR1 SGHAT, CDR2 FQNNGV. CDR3 length: 16 residues. The CDR3 region has the DNA TGTGCCAGCAGCGTGGGACTAGCGGGGAAATACAATGAGCAGTTCTTC. This encodes CASSVGLAGKYNEQFF. The full variable domain, completed using reference TRBV11-2 and TRBJ2-1, is EAGVAQSPRYKIIEKRQSVAFWCNPISGHATLYWYQQILGQGPKLLIQFQNNGVVDDSQLPKDRFSAERLKGVDSTLKIQPAKLEDSAVYLCASSVGLAGKYNEQFFGPGTRLTVL.